A single sample gave rise to the 23 T cell receptor beta chains below, sequenced in a study of T cells in Graves' hyperthyroidism and ophthalmopathy. The CDR3 regions of TCR beta were amplified from RNA transcripts. HTBI primers were used for first-round RT-PCR of the TCR CDR3. TCRdb called the multiplex PCR reads again in MiXCR, with one record for every CDR3 protein. The data show approximately 100,000 distinct CDR3 sequences, about 50% seen once. Sequencing was carried out using blood. The receptors derive from a man aged 40-49 years with Graves' hyperthyroidism.

This clonotype showed up just a few times. The chain combines TRBV27 with TRBJ1-2; D call uncertain. Germline V gives CDR1 MNHEY, CDR2 SMNVEV (reference sequence). This CDR3 spans 13 amino acids. Trimming took off 8 bases at V and 4 bases at J, with 14 bases between the two ends. Here the CDR3 DNA reads TGTGCCAGCGCCCGAGGTGAGGGCTATGGCTACACCTTC. This translates into CASARGEGYGYTF.

This clonotype has at least ten counts. The gene calls are TRBV20-1 and TRBJ2-2; 13 positions match TRBD2. This CDR3 is built from 15 residues. The V gene end was trimmed by 6 bases and the J gene end by 1 base; junction bases not matched to a gene: 2. Germline assignment: CDR1 DFQATT and CDR2 SNEGSKA (reference sequence). The CDR3 DNA sequence: TGCAGTGCACTAGCGGGGGGGATGAACACCGGGGAGCTGTTTTTT. Amino acids: CSALAGGMNTGELFF.

A word on this clonotype: As the CDR3 is not closed by the conserved phenylalanine or tryptophan, this likely results from a read error. The V gene is TRBV5-1, the J gene TRBJ2-5; 9 nucleotides match TRBD2. Germline V lookup: CDR1 SGHRS, CDR2 YFSETQ. The CDR3 consists of 14 residues. The CDR3 coding sequence is TGCGTCAGCAGCTTGGGGGCTAGCGGGAAGACCCAGTACGTC. It translates to CVSSLGASGKTQYV.

There are many counts of this clonotype. The chain is built from TRBV2 and TRBJ2-2; tentative D call: TRBD1 (6 bases). Germline V lookup: CDR1 SNHLY, CDR2 FYNNEI. This CDR3 contains 13 residues. V was cut by 8 bases and J by 5 bases, with 12 bases left in between. The DNA for the CDR3 is TGTGCCAGCCACAGGGTTGGAACCGGGGAGCTGTTTTTT. It yields the protein CASHRVGTGELFF.

Ten or more counts support this clonotype. V gene TRBV15 combines with J gene TRBJ1-2; D is undetermined. The V and J ends lost 0 bases and 2 bases respectively, with 4 bases between them. The germline V gene encodes CDR1 LNHNV and CDR2 YYDKDF (reference sequence). The CDR3 consists of 13 residues. CDR3: CATSREPNYGYTF. CDR3 sequence (DNA): TGTGCCACCAGCAGAGAGCCGAACTATGGCTACACCTTC.

The rearrangement uses TRBV10-3 and TRBJ1-2; D is uncertain. Germline-derived CDR1 and CDR2 are ENHRY and SYGVKD. The ends were cut back, 4 bases at V and 3 bases at J, with 3 bases in the middle. The CDR3 consists of 11 residues. CDR3 nucleotides: TGTGCCATCAGTGGTGACTATGGCTACACCTTC. Its protein is CAISGDYGYTF.

In its sample, this clonotype was seen many times. The chain joins TRBV7-9 to TRBJ1-1, with D possibly matching TRBD1 (5 bases). Germline values: CDR1 SEHNR, CDR2 FQNEAQ (reference sequence). This CDR3 contains 16 residues. V shed 1 base and J shed 1 base, with 13 bases lying between them. The CDR3 here is CASSLVGGAGNTEAFF. CDR3 coding DNA: TGTGCCAGCAGCTTAGTGGGGGGTGCTGGGAACACTGAAGCTTTCTTT.

V usage is TRBV30 and J usage is TRBJ1-6; D may be TRBD1 (5 bases). Between the trimmed V and J ends, which lost 0 bases and 10 bases, there was a span of 16 bases. This CDR3 spans 15 amino acids. In germline, CDR1 is GTSNPN, CDR2 SVGIG (reference sequence). CDR3 DNA: TGTGCCTGGAGTGTACGCGGACGGGGGACCTCACCCCTCCACTTT. Amino acid sequence: CAWSVRGRGTSPLHF.

In this sample, this clonotype turned up many times. The J gene is TRBJ2-7, the V gene TRBV14, with D possibly being TRBD1 or TRBD2 (6 bases each). The CDR3 sequence is 12 residues long. Germline loops: CDR1 SGHDN, CDR2 FVKESK. Trimming cost V 5 bases and J 8 bases, with 13 bases left between them. In nucleotides, the CDR3 is TGTGCCAGCAGCTATTTCGGGGGCAAGCAGTACTTC. As protein: CASSYFGGKQYF.

This clonotype was counted many times. The J gene is TRBJ1-2, the V gene TRBV11-2; maybe TRBD1 (5 bases). The CDR3 consists of 17 residues. The V gene lost 8 bases and the J gene lost 3 bases, with 25 bases spanning the gap. Germline V gene data show CDR1 as SGHAT and CDR2 as FQNNGV. For the CDR3, the DNA is TGTGCCAGCCAAATGTTCCCCGTTACGGGGGGTGACTATGGCTACACCTTC. This gives the protein CASQMFPVTGGDYGYTF.

This clonotype was seen many times. The chain recombines TRBV19 with TRBJ2-5; a weak D match, TRBD2 (5 bases). V lost 5 bases, J lost 1 base, and 14 bases lay in between. The CDR3 runs 15 residues. Per the germline V gene, CDR1 is LNHDA and CDR2 is SQIVND (reference sequence). CDR3 residues: CASSPQDFSQETQYF. In DNA, the CDR3 is TGTGCCAGTAGTCCTCAGGACTTCTCCCAAGAGACCCAGTACTTC.

V and J are TRBV20-1 and TRBJ2-7; weak D call: TRBD2 (7 bases). Deletions cut 6 bases from V and 4 bases from J, with 16 bases between. CDR3 length: 13 amino acids. Germline V lookup: CDR1 DFQATT, CDR2 SNEGSKA (reference sequence). CDR3 nucleotide sequence: TGCAGTGCCTGGAGGGGGGGCGGGTACGAGCAGTACTTC. As protein: CSAWRGGGYEQYF.

The V gene is TRBV20-1, the J gene TRBJ2-7; unclear D gene. V was clipped by 6 bases and J by 0 bases, with 24 bases between them. The CDR3 has 17 amino acids. The germline CDR1 and CDR2 sequences are DFQATT and SNEGSKA (reference sequence). The CDR3 region is CSASSEVWSGYSYEQYF. Written as DNA, the CDR3 is TGCAGTGCCAGCAGTGAAGTCTGGTCCGGATACTCCTACGAGCAGTACTTC.

At least ten counts were recorded for this clonotype. This chain connects TRBV5-4 to TRBJ2-7; 8 bases agree with TRBD1. Trimming removed 9 bases from V and 2 bases from J; junction bases left unmatched: 16. In germline, CDR1 is SGHNT, CDR2 YYREEE (reference sequence). The CDR3 totals 16 residues. The CDR3 DNA follows: TGTGCCATTTCGATCCCCGGGACAGGCTCTACCTACGAGCAGTACTTC. As protein: CAISIPGTGSTYEQYF.

Many counts were recorded for this clonotype. The genes are TRBV27 and TRBJ1-2; D is unclear. Germline CDR1 and CDR2: MNHEY and SMNVEV (reference sequence). Trimming took 6 bases from V and 0 from J, leaving 11 bases between them. This CDR3 has 14 amino acids. CDR3 bases: TGTGCCAGCAGCCCAAGGCGATCTAACTATGGCTACACCTTC. It specifies CASSPRRSNYGYTF.

The chain is built from TRBV20-1 and TRBJ2-7; 10 bases map to TRBD1. The CDR3 contains 17 residues. The germline V gene has CDR1 DFQATT and CDR2 SNEGSKA (reference sequence). J lost 0 bases, V lost 5 bases, and 13 bases had no gene match. The CDR3 reads CSAGQGVSGWNSYEQYF. The CDR3 nucleotides are TGCAGTGCTGGACAGGGGGTTAGCGGGTGGAACTCCTACGAGCAGTACTTC.

This clonotype was observed at least ten times. The chain is built from TRBV11-3 and TRBJ2-7; D remains ambiguous. From germline, CDR1 is SGHNT and CDR2 YENEEA. V lost 4 bases to trimming and J lost 3 bases, with 13 bases between them. The CDR3 is 14 amino acids. In DNA, the CDR3 is TGTGCCAGCAGCTCCAGACGTATCCGCTACGAGCAGTACTTC. This translates into CASSSRRIRYEQYF.

The chain joins TRBV7-2 to TRBJ2-7, with TRBD1 matching over 11 bases. The germline V gene encodes CDR1 SGHTA and CDR2 FQGNSA. The CDR3 extends over 15 amino acids. Losses at the gene ends were 3 bases for V and 2 bases for J; bases not matched to a gene: 3. The CDR3: CASSFPGQGAYEQYF. Written as DNA, the CDR3 is TGTGCCAGCAGCTTTCCGGGACAGGGGGCCTACGAGCAGTACTTC.

This clonotype was detected ten times or more. The rearrangement joins TRBV11-2 to TRBJ2-1; D possibly corresponds to TRBD2 (6 bases). The CDR3 consists of 14 residues. Germline V gene sequence: CDR1 SGHAT, CDR2 FQNNGV. V gave up 5 bases and J gave up 1 base, with 9 bases separating them. The CDR3 DNA reads as TGTGCCAGCAGCCGTGGGGGGTCCTACAATGAGCAGTTCTTC. Its protein is CASSRGGSYNEQFF. Full variable domain (rest looked up from reference TRBV11-2 and TRBJ2-1): EAGVAQSPRYKIIEKRQSVAFWCNPISGHATLYWYQQILGQGPKLLIQFQNNGVVDDSQLPKDRFSAERLKGVDSTLKIQPAKLEDSAVYLCASSRGGSYNEQFFGPGTRLTVL.

The sample holds many counts of this clonotype. CDR3 nucleotides: TGTGCCAGCAGCTCAACCTGGACAGGGGGGAACTATGGCTACACCTTC. It is translated as CASSSTWTGGNYGYTF. The chain carries TRBV7-9 and TRBJ1-2; TRBD1 agrees at 10 bases. Trimming at V came to 4 bases and at J to 2 bases, leaving 7 bases not matched to a gene. This CDR3 comprises 16 residues. Germline V gene data show CDR1 as SEHNR and CDR2 as FQNEAQ (reference sequence).

V and J are TRBV7-9 and TRBJ2-3; 12 positions agree with TRBD2. Unmatched junction bases numbered 5, after V lost 2 bases and J lost 5 bases. The CDR3 runs 16 residues. CDR1 and CDR2 (germline): SEHNR, FQNEAQ (reference sequence). CDR3: CASSLSKTSGRDTQYF. As DNA, the CDR3 is TGTGCCAGCAGCTTATCCAAGACTAGCGGGAGAGATACGCAGTATTTT.

This clonotype was counted ten times or more. The chain recombines TRBV7-3 with TRBJ1-1, with 7 bases matching TRBD1. The CDR3 is 11 residues long. Germline V gene data show CDR1 as SGHTA and CDR2 as FQGTGA. J lost 10 bases, V lost 6 bases, and 5 bases had no gene match. The DNA for the CDR3 is TGTGCCAGCAGATTGACAGGGCGAGCTTTCTTT. Encoded protein: CASRLTGRAFF.

In this sample, this clonotype turned up many times. The chain has TRBV14 and TRBJ1-1; D gene uncertain. This CDR3 has 12 amino acids. The V end lost 4 bases, the J end lost 1 base, and 4 bases lay between the germline ends. Germline loops: CDR1 SGHDN, CDR2 FVKESK. The CDR3 loop reads CASSRENTEAFF. In nucleotides, the CDR3 is TGTGCCAGCAGCCGGGAGAACACTGAAGCTTTCTTT.